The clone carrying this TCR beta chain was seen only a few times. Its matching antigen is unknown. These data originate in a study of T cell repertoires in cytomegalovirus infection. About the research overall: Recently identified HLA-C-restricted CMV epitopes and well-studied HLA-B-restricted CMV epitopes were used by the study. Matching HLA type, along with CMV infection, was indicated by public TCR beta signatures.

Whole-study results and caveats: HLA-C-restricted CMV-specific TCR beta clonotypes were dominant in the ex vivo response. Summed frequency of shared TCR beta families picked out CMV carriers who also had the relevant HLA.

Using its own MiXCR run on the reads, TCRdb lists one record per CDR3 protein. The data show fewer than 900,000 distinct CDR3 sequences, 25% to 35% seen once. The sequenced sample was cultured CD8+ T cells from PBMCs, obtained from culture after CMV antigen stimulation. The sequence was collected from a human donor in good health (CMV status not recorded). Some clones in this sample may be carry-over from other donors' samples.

The CDR3 protein is CASSDFDRGRNYGYTF. The DNA for the CDR3 is TGTGCCAGCAGTGACTTTGACAGGGGACGAAACTATGGCTACACCTTC. V is TRBV2 and J is TRBJ1-2; TRBD1 agrees at 8 bases. The CDR3 spans 16 residues. The germline gives CDR1 SNHLY, CDR2 FYNNEI. The V and J ends lost 3 bases and 2 bases, in that order; junction bases with no gene match: 8.